The rows below give T cell receptor beta chains drawn from one sample of a study of T cells after yellow fever vaccination. MiXCR, applied by TCRdb to the 5' RACE reads, yields one record per CDR3 protein. The table has approximately 110,000 distinct CDR3 sequences, nearly 7.5% seen once; the top ten hold just under 2.5%. The sample here was CD4+ T cells sorted from PBMCs, taken about 10 days after the first yellow fever vaccination. These receptors were taken from a young man who received the YFV17D yellow fever vaccine. Each CDR3 is given with its conserved first and last residue. A D gene is named only where the DNA matches it firmly. Clone size is stated in some rows and not others, as once, few, many or a class when expanded.

many	TRBV19	TRBJ1-4	TRBD1	CASSKRDRGEKLFF	TGTGCCAGTAGTAAACGGGACAGAGGCGAAAAACTGTTTTTT
few	TRBV11-2	TRBJ2-7	TRBD1	CASSPNYLTGQGSYEQYF	TGTGCCAGCAGCCCCAACTACCTGACGGGACAGGGGTCCTACGAGCAGTACTTC
many	TRBV12-3/TRBV12-4	TRBJ2-1	TRBD2	CASTLLGAGGQFF	TGTGCCAGCACCCTCCTGGGGGCGGGGGGGCAGTTCTTC
many	TRBV20-1	TRBJ1-5	NA	CSAGRSGQSNQPQHF	TGCAGTGCGGGGCGATCGGGGCAAAGTAATCAGCCCCAGCATTTT
few	TRBV12-2	TRBJ2-5	NA	CASRLGTGKIQTETQYF	TGTGCAAGTCGCTTAGGAACCGGAAAAATTCAAACGGAGACCCAGTACTTC
many	TRBV12-3/TRBV12-4	TRBJ1-5	TRBD1	CASRGDSYQPQHF	TGTGCCAGCAGAGGGGACAGCTATCAGCCCCAGCATTTT
many	TRBV7-2	TRBJ1-2	NA	CASSATRRYYGYTF	TGTGCCAGCAGCGCCACCCGGAGGTACTATGGCTACACCTTC
many	TRBV7-2	TRBJ2-5	NA	CASSLLAQTQYF	TGTGCCAGCAGCCTACTGGCCCAGACCCAGTACTTC
many	TRBV6-5	TRBJ2-3	NA	CASSYQDTQYF	TGTGCCAGCAGTTATCAAGATACGCAGTATTTT
many	TRBV20-1	TRBJ2-7	NA	CSARGDKPYEQYF	TGCAGTGCTAGAGGGGACAAACCCTACGAGCAGTACTTC
many	TRBV20-1	TRBJ2-7	TRBD1	CSAQGDDEQYF	TGCAGTGCACAGGGGGATGACGAGCAGTACTTC
few	TRBV5-1	TRBJ2-7	TRBD2	CASSLASLGLPSEQYF	TGCGCCAGCAGCTTGGCCTCTCTGGGACTACCCTCCGAGCAGTACTTC
many	TRBV7-3	TRBJ1-1	TRBD1	CASSLGTDTEAFF	TGTGCCAGCAGCCTTGGGACAGACACTGAAGCTTTCTTT
many	TRBV25-1	TRBJ2-5	NA	CASRRGETQYF	TGTGCCAGCAGACGGGGGGAGACCCAGTACTTC
many	TRBV28	TRBJ2-5	TRBD2	CASSSPGRGTQYF	TGTGCCAGCAGCTCGCCTGGGAGGGGGACCCAGTACTTC
few	TRBV5-6	TRBJ2-3	TRBD2	CASSPRGAGVKTDTQYF	TGTGCCAGCAGCCCACGGGGCGCGGGGGTTAAAACAGATACGCAGTATTTT
few	TRBV19	TRBJ2-2	NA	CASSISLVLTGELFF	TGTGCCAGTAGTATCAGCCTTGTCCTCACCGGGGAGCTGTTTTTT
few	TRBV20-1	TRBJ2-7	TRBD1	CSAYTRDRSSYEQYF	TGCAGTGCCTATACCCGGGACAGAAGCTCCTACGAGCAGTACTTC
many	TRBV24-1	TRBJ2-2	TRBD1	CATSDPGQGAGELFF	TGTGCCACCAGTGACCCGGGACAGGGGGCCGGGGAGCTGTTTTTT
many	TRBV18	TRBJ1-1	NA	CASSPLVRGEAFF	TGTGCCAGCTCACCTCTTGTGAGGGGTGAAGCTTTCTTT
many	TRBV9	TRBJ1-2	TRBD1	CASSPGEGASVYGYTF	TGTGCCAGCAGCCCAGGAGAGGGGGCGTCGGTCTATGGCTACACCTTC
few	TRBV5-1	TRBJ2-6	TRBD1	CASSTWTGGGGANVLTF	TGCGCCAGCAGCACATGGACAGGGGGCGGTGGGGCCAACGTCCTGACTTTC
medium-sized	TRBV12-3/TRBV12-4	TRBJ1-3	TRBD1	CASRETGSGNTIYF	TGTGCCAGCAGGGAGACAGGGTCGGGAAACACCATATATTTT
many	TRBV29-1	TRBJ2-1	NA	CSVEVTAVSYNEQFF	TGCAGCGTTGAAGTCACAGCAGTCTCCTACAATGAGCAGTTCTTC
many	TRBV12-3/TRBV12-4	TRBJ2-2	TRBD1	CASSGQGSTGELFF	TGTGCCAGCAGTGGACAGGGGAGCACCGGGGAGCTGTTTTTT
many	TRBV27	TRBJ2-1	TRBD2	CASRRRPSGGSFEQFF	TGTGCCAGCAGACGACGACCTAGCGGGGGATCGTTTGAGCAGTTCTTC
many	TRBV5-5	TRBJ1-1	TRBD1	CAWRQGIMNTEAFF	TGTGCCTGGAGACAGGGGATCATGAACACTGAAGCTTTCTTT
many	TRBV5-1	TRBJ2-5	NA	CASSPALLQETQYF	TGCGCCAGCAGCCCAGCGCTTCTCCAAGAGACCCAGTACTTC
many	TRBV9	TRBJ2-5	NA	CASSVRSQGETQYF	TGTGCCAGCAGCGTCCGGAGCCAGGGAGAGACCCAGTACTTC
many	TRBV7-2	TRBJ1-4	NA	CASSPEARNEKLFF	TGTGCCAGCAGCCCAGAGGCACGTAATGAAAAACTGTTTTTT
many	TRBV7-9	TRBJ2-3	NA	CASSLLGVGTDTQYF	TGTGCCAGCAGCTTACTAGGGGTTGGCACAGATACGCAGTATTTT
many	TRBV20-1	TRBJ1-2	NA	CSATIFVGYGYTF	TGCAGTGCCACGATATTTGTGGGTTACGGCTACACCTTC
NA	TRBV27	TRBJ1-1	NA	CASSLQGRGTEAFF	TGTGCCAGCAGTTTACAGGGACGGGGCACTGAAGCTTTCTTT
many	TRBV4-2	TRBJ2-7	NA	CASSQDRLAHEQYF	TGTGCCAGCAGCCAAGACCGGCTAGCGCACGAGCAGTACTTC
many	TRBV6-2/TRBV6-3	TRBJ2-4	NA	CASTKERILAKNIQYF	TGTGCCAGCACCAAAGAAAGGATCCTAGCCAAAAACATTCAGTACTTC
many	TRBV6-1	TRBJ2-3	NA	CASRSGAFAYTQYF	TGTGCCAGCAGATCAGGGGCCTTCGCATATACGCAGTATTTT
many	TRBV7-9	TRBJ1-1	NA	CASSLEGGTEAFF	TGTGCCAGCAGCTTAGAGGGGGGCACTGAAGCTTTCTTT
many	TRBV30	TRBJ1-6	NA	CAWSEPGANSPLHF	TGTGCCTGGAGTGAGCCAGGGGCCAATTCACCCCTCCACTTT
many	TRBV3-1	TRBJ2-1	NA	CASSQYGGSTYNEQFF	TGTGCCAGCAGCCAATACGGAGGCAGTACCTACAATGAGCAGTTCTTC
many	TRBV12-3/TRBV12-4	TRBJ2-5	NA	CASSLRQLGETQYF	TGTGCCAGCAGTTTACGGCAGCTTGGGGAGACCCAGTACTTC
many	TRBV5-6	TRBJ1-5	NA	CASSFTGGNQPQHF	TGTGCCAGCAGCTTCACAGGAGGCAATCAGCCCCAGCATTTT
few	TRBV14	TRBJ2-7	NA	CASSQVQISYEQYF	TGTGCCAGCAGCCAAGTTCAGATTTCCTACGAGCAGTACTTC
many	TRBV6-5	TRBJ2-6	NA	CASSSGDSGANVLTF	TGTGCCAGCAGTTCAGGGGATTCCGGGGCCAACGTCCTGACTTTC
many	TRBV5-1	TRBJ1-1	NA	CASSLDSSNTEAFF	TGCGCCAGCAGCTTGGACAGCTCGAACACTGAAGCTTTCTTT
many	TRBV6-5	TRBJ1-3	TRBD1	CASSLLQGAGNTIYF	TGTGCCAGCAGCCTCCTACAGGGGGCTGGAAACACCATATATTTT
many	TRBV5-6	TRBJ1-2	TRBD1	CASTTGGGSYGYTF	TGTGCCAGCACTACAGGGGGCGGTAGCTATGGCTACACCTTC
NA	TRBV4-2	TRBJ2-3	TRBD2	CAMSSGTLWRRGGLVSNTQYF	TGTGCCATGAGCTCCGGGACACTCTGGCGGCGGGGGGGCCTCGTATCAAATACGCAGTATTTT
NA	TRBV7-2	TRBJ2-7	TRBD1	CASSSRTGGPGEQYF	TGTGCCAGCAGCTCCCGGACAGGGGGCCCGGGGGAGCAGTACTTC
many	TRBV19	TRBJ1-2	NA	CASTPDGNYGYTF	TGTGCCAGTACCCCTGACGGGAACTATGGCTACACCTTC
many	TRBV23-1	TRBJ2-5	TRBD2	CASSQSAGVETQYF	TGCGCCAGCAGTCAATCGGCGGGAGTGGAGACCCAGTACTTC
NA	TRBV5-5	TRBJ2-1	TRBD1	CASSVDDRVLGNEQFF	TGTGCCAGCAGCGTGGACGACAGGGTTCTCGGTAATGAGCAGTTCTTC
many	TRBV23-1	TRBJ2-5	NA	CASTQSKGVRKTQYF	TGCGCCAGCACTCAATCGAAGGGGGTGAGAAAGACCCAGTACTTC
NA	TRBV18	TRBJ2-3	NA	CASSRFGDTQYF	TGTGCCAGCTCACGGTTCGGGGATACGCAGTATTTT